The 5 T cell receptor beta chains below were found in one sample sequenced in a study of cytotoxic CD8 clonotypes in ibrutinib-treated CLL. Measured with immunoSEQ multiplex PCR; TCRdb has only the in-frame clones, and not every one. The sample lists 250,000 to 350,000 clones; approximately 79% were seen once. The sample here was PBMCs, taken at disease progression, from a patient treated with ibrutinib. The source of these receptors is a human donor with chronic lymphocytic leukemia.

The chain couples TRBV19 to TRBJ1-2; TRBD1 matches 7 bases. The CDR3 runs to 12 residues. Trimming took 9 bases from V and 4 from J; bases not matched to a gene: 5. Germline V gene lookup returns CDR1 LNHDA and CDR2 SQIVND (reference sequence). The CDR3 reads CASRDSLYGYTF. DNA for the CDR3: TGTGCCAGCCGGGACAGCCTCTATGGCTACACCTTC.

The rearrangement joins TRBV28 to TRBJ2-7; 7 positions match TRBD1. CDR3 length equals 16 residues. Germline CDR1 reads MDHEN; CDR2 reads SYDVKM. J was trimmed by 4 bases and V by 3 bases; bases with no gene match: 12. The CDR3 sequence: CASSLNRGRWSYEQYF. The CDR3 DNA sequence: TGTGCCAGCAGTTTGAACAGGGGACGATGGTCTTACGAGCAGTACTTC.

This chain joins TRBV6-1 and TRBJ1-2; possible D gene TRBD1, 6 bases. Germline V CDR1 and CDR2: MNHNS, SASEGT. The CDR3 is 16 amino acids. Between the trimmed V and J ends, which lost 2 bases and 2 bases, there was a span of 15 bases. CDR3: CASSEFTGLWNYGYTF. DNA of the CDR3: TGTGCCAGCAGTGAATTCACAGGGCTGTGGAACTATGGCTACACCTTC.

The rearrangement links TRBV10-3 to TRBJ2-2; D is uncertain. V was shortened by 3 bases and J by 6 bases, with 8 bases between the two germline ends. Looked up from germline, CDR1 is ENHRY and CDR2 is SYGVKD. This CDR3 region has 13 residues. In DNA form, the CDR3 reads TGTGCCATCAGTGACGACCTCCCCGGGGAGCTGTTTTTT. Translation: CAISDDLPGELFF.

The chain has TRBV5-8 and TRBJ1-3; D may be TRBD1 (5 bases). The CDR3 is 16 amino acids. Germline values: CDR1 SGHTS, CDR2 YDEGEE. V was clipped by 4 bases and J by 0 bases, with 14 bases between them. The CDR3 DNA reads as TGTGCCAGCAGCAAGGGGCCGTTTCGCTCTGGAAACACCATATATTTT. This translates into CASSKGPFRSGNTIYF.